A single sample gave rise to the 7 T cell receptor beta chains below, sequenced in a study of spatial heterogeneity in lung cancer. TCRdb re-derived calls from the 5' RACE reads in MiXCR, one entry per CDR3 protein. The sample includes about 52,000 distinct CDR3 sequences, roughly 7.4% of them seen just once. Time point noted: blood at routine non-recurrence follow-up after resection. The input material, whole RNA from tumor, nontumor lung or frozen PBMC, was sequenced unsorted. This specimen consisted of PBMCs, obtained at follow-up. All receptors come from a female donor with early-stage non-small cell lung cancer.

The table lists this clonotype with a few counts. The gene calls are TRBV6-5 and TRBJ2-6; TRBD1 agrees at 9 bases. V lost 2 bases, J lost 1 base, and 3 bases stayed unmatched. The CDR3 is 17 amino acids. Germline CDR1 is MNHEY and CDR2 is SVGAGI. The CDR3 coding sequence is TGTGCCAGCAGTTACGGGACAGGGATATCTGGGGCCAACGTCCTGACTTTC. Translation gives CASSYGTGISGANVLTF.

The gene calls are TRBV7-9 and TRBJ1-2, with 7 bases that match TRBD1. Per germline, CDR1 SEHNR and CDR2 FQNEAQ (reference sequence). The ends lost 5 bases at V and 12 bases at J; junction bases unmatched: 6. The CDR3 length is 11 residues. The CDR3 DNA reads TGTGCCAGCAGCATCCGGGACAGACACACCTTC. Translating gives CASSIRDRHTF.

This clonotype ranks as medium-sized (0.01 to 0.1%). The rearrangement uses TRBV12-3 or TRBV12-4 and TRBJ2-7; 14 bases match TRBD2. The CDR3 is made up of 15 amino acids. V was clipped by 3 bases and J by 2 bases; unmatched bases: 0. This chain's CDR3 is CASSLGLAGAYEQYF. The DNA for the CDR3 is TGTGCCAGCAGTTTGGGACTAGCGGGGGCCTACGAGCAGTACTTC.

V and J are TRBV20-1 and TRBJ2-1; TRBD2 agrees at 10 bases. V dropped 6 bases and J dropped 4; count of bases not matched to a gene: 6. CDR3 size: 14 residues. The germline V gene has CDR1 DFQATT and CDR2 SNEGSKA (reference sequence). DNA for the CDR3: TGCAGTGCGCCCGGGACTAGCGTTTACAATGAGCAGTTCTTC. This gives the protein CSAPGTSVYNEQFF.

In its sample, this clonotype was seen many times. The genes are TRBV5-1 and TRBJ2-7, with 10 bases that match TRBD1. With V trimmed by 2 bases and J by 3 bases, 2 bases remained unmatched. The CDR3 contains 14 residues. CDR1 and CDR2 from the germline V gene are SGHRS and YFSETQ. The CDR3 region has the DNA TGCGCCAGCAGCTTATGGACAGGGGGCTACGAGCAGTACTTC. Its protein is CASSLWTGGYEQYF.

This clonotype came up many times. The genes are TRBV20-1 and TRBJ1-1; unclear D gene. This CDR3 is built from 14 residues. Germline CDR1 is DFQATT and CDR2 is SNEGSKA (reference sequence). DNA for the CDR3: TGCAGACCTGTTGTCGACGAATGGGACACTGAAGCTTTCTTT. It is translated as CRPVVDEWDTEAFF.

In its sample, this clonotype was seen a few times. V and J are TRBV11-2 and TRBJ2-5; TRBD1 matches 10 bases. V dropped 4 bases and J dropped 1; count of bases not matched to a gene: 3. The CDR3 has 15 amino acids. Germline V gives CDR1 SGHAT, CDR2 FQNNGV. The DNA of the CDR3 is TGTGCCAGCAGCTCAAGGACAGGGGGCCAAGAGACCCAGTACTTC. It codes for CASSSRTGGQETQYF. Full variable domain (outside the CDR3, taken from reference TRBV11-2 and TRBJ2-5): EAGVAQSPRYKIIEKRQSVAFWCNPISGHATLYWYQQILGQGPKLLIQFQNNGVVDDSQLPKDRFSAERLKGVDSTLKIQPAKLEDSAVYLCASSSRTGGQETQYFGPGTRLLVL.